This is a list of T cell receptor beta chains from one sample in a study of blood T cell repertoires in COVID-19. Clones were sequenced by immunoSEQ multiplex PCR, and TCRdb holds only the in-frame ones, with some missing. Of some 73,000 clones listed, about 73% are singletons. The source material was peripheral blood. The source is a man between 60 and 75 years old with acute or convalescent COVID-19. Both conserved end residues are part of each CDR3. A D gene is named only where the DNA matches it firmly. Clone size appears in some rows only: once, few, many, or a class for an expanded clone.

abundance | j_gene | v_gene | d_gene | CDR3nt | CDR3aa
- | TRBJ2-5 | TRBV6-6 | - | TGTGCCAGCAGTTACTCGGGGGGAGGCGGACCAGAGACCCAGTACTTC | CASSYSGGGGPETQYF
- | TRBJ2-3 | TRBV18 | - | TGTGCCAGCTCACCAAATCGGGCAGATACGCAGTATTTT | CASSPNRADTQYF
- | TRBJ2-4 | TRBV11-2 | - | TGTGCCAGCAGCTTAAGGCAGGGAAACATTCAGTACTTC | CASSLRQGNIQYF
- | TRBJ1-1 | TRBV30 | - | TGTGCCTGGGCCCGACAGTGGAACACTGAAGCTTTCTTT | CAWARQWNTEAFF
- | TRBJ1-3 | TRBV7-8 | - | TGTGCCAGCAGCCCCGTGGGGGCCTCCCACTCTGGAAACACCATATATTTT | CASSPVGASHSGNTIYF
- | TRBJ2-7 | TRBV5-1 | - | TGCGCCAGCAGCTTGGATTTCCGGGACAACTCCTACGAGCAGTACTTC | CASSLDFRDNSYEQYF
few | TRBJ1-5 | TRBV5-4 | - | TGTGCCAGCAGCTTGGACAGGTCCGAGCCCCAGCATTTT | CASSLDRSEPQHF
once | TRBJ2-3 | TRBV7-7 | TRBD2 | TGTGCCAGCAGCTTCGGCGGGGGAGATACGCAGTATTTT | CASSFGGGDTQYF
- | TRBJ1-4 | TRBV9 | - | TGTGCCAGCAGCCCTAATGGGGGAGGTGAAAAACTGTTTTTT | CASSPNGGGEKLFF
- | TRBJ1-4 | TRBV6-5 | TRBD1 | TGTGCCAGCAGCCTCGGGACAGTCCCCGGTGAAAAACTGTTTTTT | CASSLGTVPGEKLFF
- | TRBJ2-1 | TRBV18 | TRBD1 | TGTGCCAGCACTGGGACAGGGGGCTACAATGAGCAGTTCTTC | CASTGTGGYNEQFF
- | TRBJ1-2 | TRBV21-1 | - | TGTGCCAGCAGCCTAGGGGATGGCTACACCTTC | CASSLGDGYTF
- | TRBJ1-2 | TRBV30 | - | TGTGCCTGCCCTGCATTGGACACCTATGGCTACACCTTC | CACPALDTYGYTF
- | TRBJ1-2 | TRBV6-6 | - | TGTGCCAGCGACTCCGGTAACGGCGGAAGGGGCACCTTC | CASDSGNGGRGTF
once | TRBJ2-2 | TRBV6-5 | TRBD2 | TGTGCCAGCAGCAGGACTAGCGGGGGGCCCGGGGAGCTGTTTTTT | CASSRTSGGPGELFF
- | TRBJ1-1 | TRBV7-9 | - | TGTGCCAGCAGCTTGGAGAGCGTGAACACTGAAGCTTTCTTT | CASSLESVNTEAFF
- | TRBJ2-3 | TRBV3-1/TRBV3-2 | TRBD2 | TGTGCCAGCAGCCAAGGTCGAGCGGGGGGGCGGTGGGATAGCACAGATACGCAGTATTTT | CASSQGRAGGRWDSTDTQYF
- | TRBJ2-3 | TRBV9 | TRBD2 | TGTGCCAGCAGCGTAGAAGGTGGGATAGCGGGGTACACAGATACGCAGTATTTT | CASSVEGGIAGYTDTQYF